The next 5 T cell receptor beta chains were all read from a single sample in a study of tumor-infiltrating lymphocytes in primary liver carcinoma. TCR beta cDNA was made from 500 ng total RNA with a constant-region primer. Construction of TCR beta libraries relied on three successive nested multiplex PCR rounds employing slightly modified ARM-PCR. TRBV1-TRBV30 forward primers paired with a C-beta reverse primer drove the first two PCR rounds, about 9 cycles each. A single record per CDR3 protein comes from TCRdb applying MiXCR to the multiplex PCR reads. The data show fewer than 200,000 distinct CDR3 sequences, with approximately 80% seen just once and roughly 18% held by the top ten. The tissue used was unsorted bulk material of roughly 17-32 mg. RNA and DNA were co-extracted from it with the AllPrep DNA/RNA mini kit. Sequencing was done on a sample of tumor tissue from primary liver carcinoma. The source is a man aged 40-55 years with primary liver carcinoma and hepatitis B virus infection.

Notes on this clonotype: One end of the junction varies from germline; a read error may be responsible. The chain joins TRBV12-3 or TRBV12-4 to TRBJ2-7; D not certain. This CDR3 contains 12 residues. The CDR3 DNA is TGTGCCATCAGTCTCCGCACGGGCGAGCAGTACTTC. This sequence encodes CAISLRTGEQYF.

On this clonotype itself: The CDR3 carries no conserved terminal phenylalanine or tryptophan, so it likely arises from a read error. V gene TRBV29-1 combines with J gene TRBJ2-2, with 9 bases identical to TRBD2. In germline, CDR1 is SQVTM, CDR2 ANQGSEA. This CDR3 region has 15 residues. CDR3 bases: TGCAGTGTTGGGACTAGCACGGCGAATACCGGGGAGCTGTTTCTT. This translates into CSVGTSTANTGELFL.

This clonotype was picked up one time. Since the CDR3 does not end with the conserved phenylalanine or tryptophan, this likely comes from a read error. The DNA is left out, because the CDR3 cannot be placed on it with certainty; the CDR3 is given as TCRdb lists it. The chain couples TRBV29-1 to TRBJ1-4; the table's D call, TRBD1, was not checked against the DNA. The CDR3 length equals 14 residues, ends included. Germline V CDR1 and CDR2: SQVTM, ANQGSEA. The CDR3 reads CSVDPGTGYEKLFS.

On this clonotype itself: This may arise from a read error, as a much more abundant clone is one base away. This chain links TRBV5-1 with TRBJ2-6; D possibly uses TRBD1 or TRBD2 (5 bases each). Germline loops: CDR1 SGHRS, CDR2 YFSETQ. The CDR3 has 16 amino acids. This CDR3 is CASSLGGTQGAKVLTF. CDR3 in DNA: TGCGCCAGCAGCTTGGGAGGGACGCAAGGGGCCAAGGTCCTGACTTTC.

In the case of this clonotype: One end of the junction varies from germline; a read error may be responsible. Written as DNA, the CDR3 is TGTACCAGCAGTTACCCGGACAGGAGCTCCTACAATGAGCAGTACTTC. Protein sequence: CTSSYPDRSSYNEQYF. The V call is TRBV6-2 or TRBV6-3, the J call TRBJ2-1; 7 nucleotides match TRBD1. The end of the DNA fits TRBJ2-7 better, so the J call may be wrong. Germline assignment: CDR1 MNHEY and CDR2 SVGEGT. This CDR3 region has 16 residues.